The 2 T cell receptor beta chains given below trace back to one sample, sequenced in a study of shared clonotypes between healthy human individuals. Here immunoSEQ multiplex PCR was the method, and the copy in TCRdb shows in-frame clones only, minus some. The table has nearly 750,000 clones, over 55% seen once. Sequencing input: memory CD4+ T cells sorted from blood. Subset given: CD45RA-negative fraction. Receptors originate from a woman between 25 and 40 years old in good health.

As regards this clone: One base separates it from a far larger clone, so it is likely a read error. CDR3 region: CASRMENYGYTF. CDR3 in DNA: TGTGCCAGCAGGATGGAGAACTATGGCTACACCTTC. The rearrangement uses TRBV28 and TRBJ1-2; no reliable D call. This CDR3 has 12 amino acids. With 6 bases removed from V and 2 bases from J, the gap between germline ends came to 7 bases. Germline CDR1 and CDR2: MDHEN and SYDVKM.

The chain links TRBV5-1 to TRBJ1-3, with 7 nucleotides matching TRBD1. The CDR3 sequence is 14 residues long. V trimming: 5 bases; J trimming: 1 base; junction bases outside the gene matches: 3. Per germline, CDR1 SGHRS and CDR2 YFSETQ. CDR3 region: CASRPTGSGNTIYF. CDR3 in DNA: TGCGCCAGCAGACCGACAGGGTCTGGAAACACCATATATTTT. Using reference TRBV5-1 and TRBJ1-3 for the parts outside the CDR3, the full variable domain is KAGVTQTPRYLIKTRGQQVTLSCSPISGHRSVSWYQQTPGQGLQFLFEYFSETQRNKGNFPGRFSGRQFSNSRSEMNVSTLELGDSALYLCASRPTGSGNTIYFGEGSWLTVV.